This record covers a single T cell receptor (beta chain). The antigen remains unidentified. The data were obtained in a study of cytomegalovirus exposure and HLA in healthy donors. The V segment lost 5 bases and the J segment 2 bases; nucleotides outside the gene matches: 12. The CDR3 covers 18 residues. CDR1 and CDR2 (germline): SGDLS, YYNGEE. PCR used 60 Vbeta primers and 13 Jbeta primers. The table came from immunoSEQ multiplex PCR; TCRdb's copy has only in-frame clones and leaves some out. The sample shows around 70,000 clones, 74% of them seen only once. General study results and limits: Later work found most CMV-associated TCR beta chains apparently HLA-restricted. When analyzed later, a missense DCLRE1C variant was found to be linked to TCR beta V- and J-gene trimming. The authors confirmed in vitro that a few CMV-associated chains were specific for CMV antigens.

Sequenced: PBMCs. The TCR was taken from a human donor in good health. The chain is built from TRBV9 and TRBJ2-5; 13 nucleotides match TRBD2. Written as DNA, the CDR3 is TGTGCCAGCAGTAGGGGGACTAGCGGGACACTTATACAAGAGACCCAGTACTTC. Its protein is CASSRGTSGTLIQETQYF.